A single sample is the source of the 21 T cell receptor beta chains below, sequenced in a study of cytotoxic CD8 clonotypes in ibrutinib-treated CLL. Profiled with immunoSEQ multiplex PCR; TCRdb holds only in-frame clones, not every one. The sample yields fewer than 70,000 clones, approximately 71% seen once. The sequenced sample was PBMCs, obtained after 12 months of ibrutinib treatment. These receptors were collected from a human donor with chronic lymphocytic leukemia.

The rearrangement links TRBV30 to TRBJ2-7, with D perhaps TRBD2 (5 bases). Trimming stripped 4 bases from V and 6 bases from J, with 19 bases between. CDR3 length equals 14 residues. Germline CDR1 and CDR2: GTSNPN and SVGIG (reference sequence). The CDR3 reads CAWNGLPPWGEQYF. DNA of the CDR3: TGTGCCTGGAATGGACTCCCACCCTGGGGCGAGCAGTACTTC.

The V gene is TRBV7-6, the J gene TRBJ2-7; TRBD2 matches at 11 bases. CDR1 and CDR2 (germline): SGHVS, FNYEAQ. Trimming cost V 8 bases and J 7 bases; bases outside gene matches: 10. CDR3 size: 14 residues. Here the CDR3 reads CASSLLAGGPEQYF. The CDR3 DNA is TGTGCCAGCTCTTTGTTAGCGGGAGGGCCTGAGCAGTACTTC.

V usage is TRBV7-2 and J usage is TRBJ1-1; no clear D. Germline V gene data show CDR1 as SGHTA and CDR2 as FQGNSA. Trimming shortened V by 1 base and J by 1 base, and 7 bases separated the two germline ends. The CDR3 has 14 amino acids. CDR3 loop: CASSLDVRNTEAFF. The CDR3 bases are TGTGCCAGCAGCTTAGATGTGAGGAACACTGAAGCTTTCTTT.

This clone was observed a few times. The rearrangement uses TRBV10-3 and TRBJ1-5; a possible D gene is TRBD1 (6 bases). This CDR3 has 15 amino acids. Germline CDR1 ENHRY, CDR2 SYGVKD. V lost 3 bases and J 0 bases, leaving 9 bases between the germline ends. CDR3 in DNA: TGTGCCATCAGTGACAGGGGCCCTAGCAATCAGCCCCAGCATTTT. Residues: CAISDRGPSNQPQHF.

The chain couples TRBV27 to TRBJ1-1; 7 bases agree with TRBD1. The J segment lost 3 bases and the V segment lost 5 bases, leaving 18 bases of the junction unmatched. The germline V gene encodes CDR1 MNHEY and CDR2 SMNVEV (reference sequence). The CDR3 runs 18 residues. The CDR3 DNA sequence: TGTGCCAGCAGTAGTTTATTCCCTCAGGGGGACTTGGACACTGAAGCTTTCTTT. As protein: CASSSLFPQGDLDTEAFF.

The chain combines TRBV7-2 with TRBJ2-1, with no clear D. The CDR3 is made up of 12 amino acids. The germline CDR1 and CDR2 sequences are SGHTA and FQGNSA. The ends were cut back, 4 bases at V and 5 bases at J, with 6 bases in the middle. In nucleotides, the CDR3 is TGTGCCAGCAGCTCGAGCAACAATGAGCAGTTCTTC. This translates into CASSSSNNEQFF.

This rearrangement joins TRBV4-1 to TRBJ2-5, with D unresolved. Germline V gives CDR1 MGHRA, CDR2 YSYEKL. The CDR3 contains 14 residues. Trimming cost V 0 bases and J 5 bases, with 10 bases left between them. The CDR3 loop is CASSQDDFGETQYF. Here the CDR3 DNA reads TGCGCCAGCAGCCAAGACGATTTTGGGGAGACCCAGTACTTC.

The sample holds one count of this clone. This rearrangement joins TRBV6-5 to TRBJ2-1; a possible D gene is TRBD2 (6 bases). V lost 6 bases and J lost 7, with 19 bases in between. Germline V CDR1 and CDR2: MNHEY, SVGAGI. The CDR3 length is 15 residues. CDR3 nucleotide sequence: TGTGCCAGCAGCACTAAGCGGGTATCCGCGAATGAGCAGTTCTTC. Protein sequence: CASSTKRVSANEQFF.

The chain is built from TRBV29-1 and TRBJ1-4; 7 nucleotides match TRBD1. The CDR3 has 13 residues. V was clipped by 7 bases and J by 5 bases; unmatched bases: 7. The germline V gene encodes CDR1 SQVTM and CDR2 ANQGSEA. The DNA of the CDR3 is TGCAGCGCACGGACAGGTACCAATGAAAAACTGTTTTTT. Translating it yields CSARTGTNEKLFF.

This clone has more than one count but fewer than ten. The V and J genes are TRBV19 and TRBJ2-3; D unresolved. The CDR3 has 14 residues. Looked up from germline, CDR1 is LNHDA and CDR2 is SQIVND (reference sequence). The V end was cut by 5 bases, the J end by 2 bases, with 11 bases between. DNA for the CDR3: TGTGCCAGTAGTCCTCCGATATACACAGATACGCAGTATTTT. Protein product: CASSPPIYTDTQYF. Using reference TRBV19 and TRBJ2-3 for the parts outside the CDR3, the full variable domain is DGGITQSPKYLFRKEGQNVTLSCEQNLNHDAMYWYRQDPGQGLRLIYYSQIVNDFQKGDIAEGYSVSREKKESFPLTVTSAQKNPTAFYLCASSPPIYTDTQYFGPGTRLTVL.

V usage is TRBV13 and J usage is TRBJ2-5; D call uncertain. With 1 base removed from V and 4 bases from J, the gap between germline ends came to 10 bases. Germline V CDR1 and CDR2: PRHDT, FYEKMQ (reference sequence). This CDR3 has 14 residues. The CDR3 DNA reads TGTGCCAGCAGCTTAGCTGGGGTCGGAGAGACCCAGTACTTC. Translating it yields CASSLAGVGETQYF.

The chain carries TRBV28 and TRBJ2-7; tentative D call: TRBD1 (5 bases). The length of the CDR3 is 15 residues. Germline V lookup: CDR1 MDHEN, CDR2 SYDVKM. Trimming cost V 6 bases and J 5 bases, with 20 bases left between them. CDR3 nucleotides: TGTGCCAGCAGAACCTCAGGACAAGGGTATGACGAGCAGTACTTC. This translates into CASRTSGQGYDEQYF. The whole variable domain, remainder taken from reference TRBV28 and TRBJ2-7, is DVKVTQSSRYLVKRTGEKVFLECVQDMDHENMFWYRQDPGLGLRLIYFSYDVKMKEKGDIPEGYSVSREKKERFSLILESASTNQTSMYLCASRTSGQGYDEQYFGPGTRLTVT.

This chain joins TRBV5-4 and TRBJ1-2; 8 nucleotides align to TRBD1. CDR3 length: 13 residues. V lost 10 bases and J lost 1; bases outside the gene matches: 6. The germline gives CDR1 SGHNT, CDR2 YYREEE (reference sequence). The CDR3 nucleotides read TGTGCCGGACAGGGAGAGGGTAACTATGGCTACACCTTC. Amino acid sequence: CAGQGEGNYGYTF. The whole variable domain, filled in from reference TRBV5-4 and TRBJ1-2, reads ETGVTQSPTHLIKTRGQQVTLRCSSQSGHNTVSWYQQALGQGPQFIFQYYREEENGRGNFPPRFSGLQFPNYSSELNVNALELDDSALYLCAGQGEGNYGYTFGSGTRLTVV.

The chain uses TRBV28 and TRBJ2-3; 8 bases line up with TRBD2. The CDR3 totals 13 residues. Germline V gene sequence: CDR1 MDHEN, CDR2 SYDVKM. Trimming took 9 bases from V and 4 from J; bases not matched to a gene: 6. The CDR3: CASASGPPDTQYF. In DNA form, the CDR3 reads TGTGCCAGTGCTAGCGGGCCCCCAGATACGCAGTATTTT. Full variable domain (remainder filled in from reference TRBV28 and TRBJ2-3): DVKVTQSSRYLVKRTGEKVFLECVQDMDHENMFWYRQDPGLGLRLIYFSYDVKMKEKGDIPEGYSVSREKKERFSLILESASTNQTSMYLCASASGPPDTQYFGPGTRLTVL.

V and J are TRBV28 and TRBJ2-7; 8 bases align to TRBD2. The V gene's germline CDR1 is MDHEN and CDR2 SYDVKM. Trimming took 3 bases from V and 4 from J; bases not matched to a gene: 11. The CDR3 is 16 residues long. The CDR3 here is CASSLLMGSGNYEQYF. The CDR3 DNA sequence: TGTGCCAGCAGTTTGTTAATGGGTAGCGGGAATTACGAGCAGTACTTC.

The chain's CDR3 is CASSQDGGLQTQYF. For the CDR3, the DNA is TGTGCCAGCAGCCAAGATGGGGGGCTTCAGACCCAGTACTTC. This chain links TRBV14 with TRBJ2-5; D may be TRBD1 or TRBD2 (6 bases each). CDR3 length: 14 amino acids. The V and J ends lost 0 bases and 6 bases respectively, with 11 bases between them. CDR1 and CDR2 (germline): SGHDN, FVKESK.

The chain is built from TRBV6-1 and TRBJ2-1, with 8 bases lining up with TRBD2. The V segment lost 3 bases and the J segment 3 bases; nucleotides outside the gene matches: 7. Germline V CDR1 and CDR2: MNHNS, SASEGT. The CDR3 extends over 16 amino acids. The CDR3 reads CASSDPAGEGYNEQFF. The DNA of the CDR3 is TGTGCCAGCAGTGACCCAGCGGGAGAAGGCTACAATGAGCAGTTCTTC.

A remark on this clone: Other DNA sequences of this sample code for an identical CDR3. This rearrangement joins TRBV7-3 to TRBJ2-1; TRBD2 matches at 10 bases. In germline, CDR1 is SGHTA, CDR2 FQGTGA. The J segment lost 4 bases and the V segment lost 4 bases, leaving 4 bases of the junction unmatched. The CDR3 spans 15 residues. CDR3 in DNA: TGTGCCAGCAGCTATAGCGGGGGGTCGTACAATGAGCAGTTCTTC. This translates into CASSYSGGSYNEQFF.

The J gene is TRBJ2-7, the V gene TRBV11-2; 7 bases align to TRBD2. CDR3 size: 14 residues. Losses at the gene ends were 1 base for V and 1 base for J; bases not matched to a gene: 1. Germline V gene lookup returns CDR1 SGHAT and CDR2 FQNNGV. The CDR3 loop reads CASSLAGGSYEQYF. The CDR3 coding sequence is TGTGCCAGCAGCTTAGCGGGAGGTTCCTACGAGCAGTACTTC.

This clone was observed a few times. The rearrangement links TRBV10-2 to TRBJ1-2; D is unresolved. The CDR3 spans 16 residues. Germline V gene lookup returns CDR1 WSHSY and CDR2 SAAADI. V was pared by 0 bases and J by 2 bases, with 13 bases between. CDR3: CASSESTGGGNYGYTF. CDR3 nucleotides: TGCGCCAGCAGTGAGTCTACGGGCGGAGGGAACTATGGCTACACCTTC.

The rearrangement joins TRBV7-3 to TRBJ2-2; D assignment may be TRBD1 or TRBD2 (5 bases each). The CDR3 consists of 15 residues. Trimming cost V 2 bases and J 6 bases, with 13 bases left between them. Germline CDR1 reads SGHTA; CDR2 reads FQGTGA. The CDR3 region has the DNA TGTGCCAGCAGCTTAGACTCAGGGCGGGCCGGGGAGCTGTTTTTT. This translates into CASSLDSGRAGELFF.